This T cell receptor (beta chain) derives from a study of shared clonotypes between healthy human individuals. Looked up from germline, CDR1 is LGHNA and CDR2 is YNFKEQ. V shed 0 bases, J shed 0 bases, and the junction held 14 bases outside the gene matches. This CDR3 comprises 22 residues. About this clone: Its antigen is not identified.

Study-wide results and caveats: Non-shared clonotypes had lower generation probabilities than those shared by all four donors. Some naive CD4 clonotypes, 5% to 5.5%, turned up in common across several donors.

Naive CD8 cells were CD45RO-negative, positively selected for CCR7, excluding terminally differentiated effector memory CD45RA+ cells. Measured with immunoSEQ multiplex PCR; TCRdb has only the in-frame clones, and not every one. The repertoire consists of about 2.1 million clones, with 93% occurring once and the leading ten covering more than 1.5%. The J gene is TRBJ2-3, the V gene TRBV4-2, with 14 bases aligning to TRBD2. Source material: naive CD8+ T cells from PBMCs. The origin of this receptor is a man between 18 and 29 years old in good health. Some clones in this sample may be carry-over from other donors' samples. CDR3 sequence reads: CASSQDEGTSGRIGRSTDTQYF. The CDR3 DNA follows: TGTGCCAGCAGCCAAGATGAGGGGACTAGCGGGAGAATCGGGCGGAGCACAGATACGCAGTATTTT.